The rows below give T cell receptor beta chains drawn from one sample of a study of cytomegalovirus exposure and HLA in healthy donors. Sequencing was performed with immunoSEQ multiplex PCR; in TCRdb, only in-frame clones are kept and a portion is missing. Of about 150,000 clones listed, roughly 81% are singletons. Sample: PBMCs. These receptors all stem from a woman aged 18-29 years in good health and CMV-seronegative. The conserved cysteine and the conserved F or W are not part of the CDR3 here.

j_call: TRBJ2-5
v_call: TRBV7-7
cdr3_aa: ASSLGLGETQY

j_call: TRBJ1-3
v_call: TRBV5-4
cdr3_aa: ASSLDRGNTIY

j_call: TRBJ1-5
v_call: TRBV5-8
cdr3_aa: ASSFWGLGENQPQH

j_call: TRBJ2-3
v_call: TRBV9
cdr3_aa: ASSVWGGLTDTQY

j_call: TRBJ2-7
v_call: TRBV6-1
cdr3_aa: ATRGGVGYEQY

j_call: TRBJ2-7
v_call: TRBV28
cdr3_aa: ASSATGLAEEQY

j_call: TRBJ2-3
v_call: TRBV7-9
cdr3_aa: ASRSDSSSSTDTQY

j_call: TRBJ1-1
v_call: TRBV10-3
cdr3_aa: ATRAGNTEAF

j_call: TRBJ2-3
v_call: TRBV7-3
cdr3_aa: ASSSPAGGPGDTQY

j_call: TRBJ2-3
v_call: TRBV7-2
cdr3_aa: ASSSLTSRWGPY

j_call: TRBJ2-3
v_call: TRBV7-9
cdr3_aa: ASSLAREGLQDTQY

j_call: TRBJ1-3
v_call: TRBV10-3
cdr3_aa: AISEGGANGNTIY

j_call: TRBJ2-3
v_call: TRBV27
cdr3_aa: ASSLSLQDTQY

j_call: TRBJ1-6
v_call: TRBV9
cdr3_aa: ASRQGGESYNSPLH

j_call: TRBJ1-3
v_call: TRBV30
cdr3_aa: AWRPPRHLNTIY

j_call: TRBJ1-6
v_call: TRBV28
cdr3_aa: ASSPVGTGGNSPLH

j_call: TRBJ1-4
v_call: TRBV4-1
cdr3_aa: ASSQVRGWQTNEKLF

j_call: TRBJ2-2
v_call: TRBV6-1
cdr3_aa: ASSDTGGNTGELF

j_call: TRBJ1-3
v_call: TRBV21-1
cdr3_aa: ASGRDIVRNTIY

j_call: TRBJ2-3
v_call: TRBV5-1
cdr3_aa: ASSFPAGVRDTQY

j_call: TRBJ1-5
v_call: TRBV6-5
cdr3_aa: ASRTGGNQPQH

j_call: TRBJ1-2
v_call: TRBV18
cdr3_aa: ASSPLDRDYGYT

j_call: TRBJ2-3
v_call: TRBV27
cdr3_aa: ASSSHHTGGPADTQY

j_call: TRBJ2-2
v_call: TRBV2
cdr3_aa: ASRTSGLGAGELF

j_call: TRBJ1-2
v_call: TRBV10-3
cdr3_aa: AILGAGNGYT

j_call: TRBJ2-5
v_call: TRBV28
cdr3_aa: ASTDGQGQETQY

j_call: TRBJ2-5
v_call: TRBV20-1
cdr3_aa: SARVGQAQY

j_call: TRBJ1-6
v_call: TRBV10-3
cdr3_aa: AISESVPGKVRNSPLH

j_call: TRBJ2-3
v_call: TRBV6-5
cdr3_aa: ASRLESTDTQY

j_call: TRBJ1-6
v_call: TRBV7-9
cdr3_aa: ASSHGTGNSPLH

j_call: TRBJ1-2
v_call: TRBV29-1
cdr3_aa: SVVLGVNYGCT

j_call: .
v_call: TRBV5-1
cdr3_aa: ASSEQGGPYEQY

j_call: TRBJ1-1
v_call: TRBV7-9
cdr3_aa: ASSARTGKDTEAF

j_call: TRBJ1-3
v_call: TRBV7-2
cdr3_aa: ASSLALGIGNTIY

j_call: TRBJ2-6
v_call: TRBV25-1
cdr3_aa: ASTFTGANVLT

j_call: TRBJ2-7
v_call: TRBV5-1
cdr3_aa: ASSGISGTVLYEQY

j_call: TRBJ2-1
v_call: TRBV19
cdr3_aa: ASSRSDGSYNEQF

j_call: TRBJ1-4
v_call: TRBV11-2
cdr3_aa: ASSSWTSEKLF

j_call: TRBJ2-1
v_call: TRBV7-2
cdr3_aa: ASSSGAGSDYNEQF

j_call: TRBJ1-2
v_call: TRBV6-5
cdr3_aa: ASSPSSYGYT

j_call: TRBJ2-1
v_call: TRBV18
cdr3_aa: ASSPRRAGNEQF

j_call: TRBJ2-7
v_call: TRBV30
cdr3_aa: ASVIGGNEQY

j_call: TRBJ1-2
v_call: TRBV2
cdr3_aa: ASSLTGNGYT

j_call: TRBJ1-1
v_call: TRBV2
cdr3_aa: ASTGGHTEAF

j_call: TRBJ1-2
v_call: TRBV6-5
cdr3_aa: ASSYKAGGGYGYT

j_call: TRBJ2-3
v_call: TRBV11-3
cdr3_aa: ASSRQGSTDTQY

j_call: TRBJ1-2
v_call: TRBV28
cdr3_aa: ASSSDRGGYT

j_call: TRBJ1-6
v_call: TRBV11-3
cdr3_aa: ASSQDRGNSPLH

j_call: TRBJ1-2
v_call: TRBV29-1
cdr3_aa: SVSGTGLGYT

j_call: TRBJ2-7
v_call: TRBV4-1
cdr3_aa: ASSQGLAGGYEQY

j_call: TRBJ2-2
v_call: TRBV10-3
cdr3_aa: AISPDRAGELF

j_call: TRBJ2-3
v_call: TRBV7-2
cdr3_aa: ASSARASGVYTDTQY

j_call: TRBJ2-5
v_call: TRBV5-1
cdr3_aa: ASSLGLAEQETQY

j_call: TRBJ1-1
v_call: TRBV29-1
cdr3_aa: SVSELVGEGTEAF

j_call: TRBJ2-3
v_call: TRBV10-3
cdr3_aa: AISERLEITDTQY

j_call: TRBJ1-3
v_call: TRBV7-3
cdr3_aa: ASSMARGNTIY

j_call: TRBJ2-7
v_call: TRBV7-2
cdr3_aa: ASSSQGYEQY